This entry is about one T cell receptor beta chain. This specimen belongs to a study of CD8 T cells in acute hepatitis C reinfection. Study-level background: Resolver follow-up sampling, after HCV clearance, was at least 347 days post estimated infection.

This CDR3 has 15 amino acids. Trimming shortened V by 1 base and J by 3 bases, and 12 bases separated the two germline ends. In germline, CDR1 is MNHEY, CDR2 SMNVEV (reference sequence). The time point is: at least 347 days after estimated infection, following spontaneous clearance. No in vitro expansion preceded sequencing of these hepatitis C virus-specific cells, which were studied ex vivo. A tetramer loaded with NS3 peptide 1073-1081 identified HCV-specific cells. Notes on the study in general: Alphabeta pairing of public clonotypes could not be determined from bulk TCRbeta data. Overrepresentation in the naive pool did not explain the preferential TRBV04 and TRBV06 usage seen in all groups. Acute resolver, follow-up resolver and acute chronic samples had similar high diversity.

Libraries were prepared by immunoSEQ multiplex PCR; TCRdb keeps only in-frame clonotypes and omits some of them. The data show 2,000 to 3,000 clones, about 70% seen once. This receptor was identified in a man aged 40-50 years who spontaneously cleared hepatitis C infection. Sequenced material: HCV NS3-1073 tetramer-sorted CD8+ T cells from PBMCs, taken at follow-up. The chain uses TRBV27 and TRBJ1-2; the D gene is possibly TRBD1 (6 bases). CDR3 sequence (DNA): TGTGCCAGCAGTTTATGGGGGGCCGGGGACTATGGCTACACCTTC. Amino acid sequence: CASSLWGAGDYGYTF.